A single sample gave rise to the 21 T cell receptor beta chains below, sequenced in a study of healthy donors' naive CD4 and CD8 T cells. TCR libraries were built from 450 to 650 ng of total RNA by linear amplification. TCRdb ran MiXCR on the reads and lists one entry per CDR3 protein. Of 150,000 to 200,000 distinct CDR3 sequences listed, 74% are singletons. The material sequenced was naive CD4+ and CD8+ T cells sorted from blood, pooled from several donors. The receptors derive from a pool of human donors in good health; the sample pools cells from several healthy donors.

Concerning this clonotype: At one boundary the junction diverges from the germline segment, which might be a read error. The chain joins TRBV29-1 to TRBJ2-1, with D uncertain. CDR1 and CDR2 from the germline V gene are SQVTM and ANQGSEA. The CDR3 totals 15 residues. CDR3 loop: CSVAALFIDHNGQFF. CDR3 in DNA: TGCAGCGTCGCCGCCCTATTCATTGACCACAATGGGCAGTTCTTC.

The chain has TRBV2 and TRBJ2-2; 9 bases are shared with TRBD2. This CDR3 contains 16 residues. V gave up 1 base and J gave up 5 bases; unmatched junction bases: 5. Germline loops: CDR1 SNHLY, CDR2 FYNNEI. In nucleotides, the CDR3 is TGTGCCAGCAGTGAAGAGGGACTAGCTTGGACCGGGGAGCTGTTTTTT. It yields the protein CASSEEGLAWTGELFF.

V is TRBV6-5 and J is TRBJ1-1; D may be TRBD1 (5 bases). V lost 8 bases to trimming and J lost 6 bases, with 10 bases between them. Per germline, CDR1 MNHEY and CDR2 SVGAGI. The CDR3 is 11 residues long. CDR3 coding DNA: TGTGCCAGCGGTAGGGGATCTGAAGCTTTCTTT. It specifies CASGRGSEAFF.

The chain has TRBV29-1 and TRBJ2-1; TRBD1 agrees at 9 bases. J gave up 7 bases and V 7 bases, and 8 bases lay outside the gene matches. The CDR3 is made up of 13 amino acids. From germline, CDR1 is SQVTM and CDR2 ANQGSEA. CDR3 residues: CSATGTGRNEQFF. CDR3 in DNA: TGCAGCGCAACCGGGACAGGGCGTAATGAGCAGTTCTTC.

The chain links TRBV29-1 to TRBJ2-7, with D possibly TRBD2 on 6 matching bases. Germline V gives CDR1 SQVTM, CDR2 ANQGSEA. The CDR3 runs to 12 residues. Trimming left V 3 bases short and J 2 bases short, with 8 bases between. In DNA, the CDR3 is TGCAGCGTTGAGCGGGGACCCTACGAGCAGTACTTC. It specifies CSVERGPYEQYF.

This clonotype has just one count. J is TRBJ1-5 and V is TRBV18, with a tentative D call TRBD1 (5 bases). CDR1 is KGHSH and CDR2 is LQKENI in the germline V gene. The CDR3 sequence is 14 residues long. The ends were cut back, 6 bases at V and 5 bases at J, with 14 bases in the middle. CDR3 residues: CASSEGLADQPQHF. For the CDR3, the DNA is TGTGCCAGCTCCGAGGGACTCGCCGATCAGCCCCAGCATTTT.

This chain connects TRBV4-2 to TRBJ1-2, with D unclear. This CDR3 region has 14 residues. V lost 4 bases, J lost 4 bases, and 13 bases lay in between. Germline V gene data show CDR1 as LGHNA and CDR2 as YNFKEQ. CDR3 DNA: TGTGCCAGCAGCCCCCGGGCCCATAGCTATGGCTACACCTTC. Translating it yields CASSPRAHSYGYTF.

The chain is built from TRBV4-3 and TRBJ2-7, with 9 positions matching TRBD2. J gave up 9 bases and V 4 bases, and 13 bases lay outside the gene matches. This CDR3 spans 15 amino acids. CDR1 and CDR2 from the germline V gene are LGHNA and YSLEER. CDR3: CASSPRGGGRARQYV. The DNA of the CDR3 is TGCGCCAGCAGCCCTAGGGGAGGCGGGAGGGCCAGGCAGTACGTC.

This clonotype was seen more than once but under ten times. CDR3 protein: CATSDSDQAEQYF. The CDR3 nucleotides are TGTGCCACCAGTGACTCCGACCAGGCCGAGCAGTACTTC. The genes are TRBV24-1 and TRBJ2-7; D call uncertain. CDR3 length: 13 residues. V gave up 4 bases and J gave up 6 bases, with 12 bases separating them. The germline CDR1 and CDR2 sequences are KGHDR and SFDVKD.

The rearrangement joins TRBV29-1 to TRBJ2-1, with 11 bases fitting TRBD2. With 5 bases clipped from V and 8 bases from J, the junction kept 5 bases outside the gene matches. Germline lookup yields CDR1 SQVTM and CDR2 ANQGSEA. The CDR3 covers 13 residues. CDR3: CSVSSGREYEQFF. DNA of the CDR3: TGCAGCGTTAGTAGCGGGAGGGAGTATGAGCAGTTCTTC.

J is TRBJ2-1 and V is TRBV20-1; no reliable D call. Germline V lookup: CDR1 DFQATT, CDR2 SNEGSKA (reference sequence). Trimming removed 1 base at V and 2 bases at J, with 15 bases between. The CDR3 runs 16 residues. DNA of the CDR3: TGCAGTGCTAGAGGGATACGGACCTTAACCTACAATGAGCAGTTCTTC. It is translated as CSARGIRTLTYNEQFF.

This clonotype showed up just once. The rearrangement links TRBV29-1 to TRBJ2-1; tentatively, D is TRBD2 (6 bases). CDR1 SQVTM and CDR2 ANQGSEA come from the germline V gene. This CDR3 is 12 amino acids long. V was cut by 1 base and J by 15 bases, with 16 bases left in between. Here the CDR3 reads CSVEVEGLARFF. CDR3 DNA sequence: TGCAGCGTTGAAGTTGAAGGGCTAGCGCGGTTCTTC.

The chain joins TRBV29-1 to TRBJ2-5; D ambiguous. Germline-derived CDR1 and CDR2 are SQVTM and ANQGSEA. The CDR3 length is 11 residues. V lost 0 bases and J 6 bases, leaving 5 bases between the germline ends. The CDR3 sequence: CSVEDRKTQYF. The CDR3 DNA is TGCAGCGTTGAAGATCGAAAGACCCAGTACTTC.

The chain combines TRBV4-2 with TRBJ2-3; maybe TRBD2 (6 bases). V was trimmed by 4 bases and J by 4 bases, leaving 15 bases between them. The germline V gene has CDR1 LGHNA and CDR2 YNFKEQ. CDR3 length equals 15 residues. In DNA, the CDR3 is TGTGCCAGCAGCCCCCTTGGCGGGGAGGCAGATACGCAGTATTTT. Amino acid sequence: CASSPLGGEADTQYF.

The chain joins TRBV24-1 to TRBJ1-1, with D maybe TRBD1 (5 bases). Trimming stripped 8 bases from V and 1 base from J, with 10 bases between. The length of the CDR3 is 13 residues. CDR1 is KGHDR and CDR2 is SFDVKD in the germline V gene. The CDR3 region is CATNRGANTEAFF. CDR3 nucleotide sequence: TGTGCCACCAACCGTGGGGCGAACACTGAAGCTTTCTTT.

This clonotype was seen only a few times. This rearrangement joins TRBV5-1 to TRBJ1-5; tentative D call: TRBD1 (5 bases). This CDR3 contains 15 residues. In germline, CDR1 is SGHRS, CDR2 YFSETQ. With 2 bases removed from V and 1 base from J, the gap between germline ends came to 10 bases. The DNA for the CDR3 is TGCGCCAGCAGCTTAAAACAGGAGAGCAATCAGCCCCAGCATTTT. It encodes CASSLKQESNQPQHF. The full variable domain, completed using reference TRBV5-1 and TRBJ1-5, is KAGVTQTPRYLIKTRGQQVTLSCSPISGHRSVSWYQQTPGQGLQFLFEYFSETQRNKGNFPGRFSGRQFSNSRSEMNVSTLELGDSALYLCASSLKQESNQPQHFGDGTRLSIL.

The chain links TRBV5-4 to TRBJ1-2; 8 bases match TRBD1. This CDR3 is 15 amino acids long. Germline assignment: CDR1 SGHNT and CDR2 YYREEE (reference sequence). Trimming cost V 2 bases and J 5 bases; bases outside gene matches: 8. The CDR3 is CASSFSVGTGYGYTF. The CDR3 coding sequence is TGTGCCAGCAGCTTTTCAGTGGGGACAGGATATGGCTACACCTTC.

The CDR3 DNA is TGTGCCAGCAGTTCTGGGACGCCTGGGGATGAGCAGTTCTTC. Translating it yields CASSSGTPGDEQFF. The genes are TRBV12-3 or TRBV12-4 and TRBJ2-1; D could derive from TRBD1 or TRBD2 (5 bases each). V lost 4 bases and J 8 bases, leaving 15 bases between the germline ends. The length of the CDR3 is 14 residues.

This clonotype was counted only a few times. The J gene is TRBJ1-2, the V gene TRBV19; D is uncertain. This CDR3 is built from 12 residues. The V and J ends lost 5 bases and 7 bases respectively, with 11 bases between them. Germline V gives CDR1 LNHDA, CDR2 SQIVND (reference sequence). The CDR3: CASSGPESGYTF. The CDR3 DNA sequence: TGTGCCAGTAGTGGGCCGGAAAGTGGCTACACCTTC.

The genes are TRBV19 and TRBJ1-1; D is uncertain. In germline, CDR1 is LNHDA, CDR2 SQIVND (reference sequence). V was cut by 4 bases and J by 1 base, with 16 bases left in between. The CDR3 contains 16 residues. CDR3 nucleotides: TGTGCCAGTAGTAGCAGGACGGACTCGGAGAACACTGAAGCTTTCTTT. Its translation is CASSSRTDSENTEAFF.

The chain links TRBV5-1 to TRBJ1-2; TRBD1 is a possible D gene (5 bases). The V end lost 7 bases, the J end lost 1 base, and 20 bases lay between the germline ends. Germline lookup yields CDR1 SGHRS and CDR2 YFSETQ. The CDR3 loop spans 16 amino acids. This CDR3 reads CASRPRATVDNYGYTF. CDR3 nucleotide sequence: TGCGCCAGCCGCCCTAGAGCGACAGTGGATAACTATGGCTACACCTTC.